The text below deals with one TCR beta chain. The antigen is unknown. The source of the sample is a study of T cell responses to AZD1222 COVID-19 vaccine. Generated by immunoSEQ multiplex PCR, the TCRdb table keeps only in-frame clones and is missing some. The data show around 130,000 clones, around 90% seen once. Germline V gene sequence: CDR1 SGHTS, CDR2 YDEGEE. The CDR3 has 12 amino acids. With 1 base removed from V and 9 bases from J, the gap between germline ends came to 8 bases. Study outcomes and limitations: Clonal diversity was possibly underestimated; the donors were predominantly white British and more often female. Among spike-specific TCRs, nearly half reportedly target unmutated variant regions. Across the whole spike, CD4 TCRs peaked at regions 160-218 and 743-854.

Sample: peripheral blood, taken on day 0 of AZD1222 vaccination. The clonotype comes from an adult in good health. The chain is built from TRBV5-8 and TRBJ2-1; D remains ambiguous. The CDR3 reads CASSLYRSEQFF. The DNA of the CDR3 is TGTGCCAGCAGCTTGTACAGATCTGAGCAGTTCTTC.